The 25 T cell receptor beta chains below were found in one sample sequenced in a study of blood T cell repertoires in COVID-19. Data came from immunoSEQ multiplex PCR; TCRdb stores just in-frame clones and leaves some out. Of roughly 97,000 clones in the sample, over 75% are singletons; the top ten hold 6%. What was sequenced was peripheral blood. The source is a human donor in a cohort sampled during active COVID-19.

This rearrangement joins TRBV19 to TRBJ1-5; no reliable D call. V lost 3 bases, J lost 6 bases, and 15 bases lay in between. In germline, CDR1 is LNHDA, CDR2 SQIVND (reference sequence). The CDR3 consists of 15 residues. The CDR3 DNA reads TGTGCCAGTAGTATCGGTACCCTACCAGGTCAGCCCCAGCATTTT. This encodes CASSIGTLPGQPQHF.

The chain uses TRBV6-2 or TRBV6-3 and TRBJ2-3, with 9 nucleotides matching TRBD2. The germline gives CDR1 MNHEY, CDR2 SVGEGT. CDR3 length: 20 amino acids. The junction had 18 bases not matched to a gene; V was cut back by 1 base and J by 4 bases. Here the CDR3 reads CASSYYRSGRIRLGADTQYF. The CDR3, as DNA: TGTGCCAGCAGTTACTACCGGAGCGGGAGGATCAGATTGGGGGCAGATACGCAGTATTTT.

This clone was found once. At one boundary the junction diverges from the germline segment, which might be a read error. Here the CDR3 DNA reads TGTGCCAGCAGCCGCGGGACAGCGTCATACAGTGAGCAGTTCTTC. Its protein is CASSRGTASYSEQFF. The rearrangement uses TRBV7-3 and TRBJ2-1, with D maybe TRBD1 (7 bases). Germline lookup yields CDR1 SGHTA and CDR2 FQGTGA. The CDR3 totals 15 residues. Full variable domain (missing parts from reference TRBV7-3 and TRBJ2-1): GAGVSQTPSNKVTEKGKYVELRCDPISGHTALYWYRQSLGQGPEFLIYFQGTGAADDSGLPNDRFFAVRPEGSVSTLKIQRTERGDSAVYLCASSRGTASYSEQFFGPGTRLTVL.

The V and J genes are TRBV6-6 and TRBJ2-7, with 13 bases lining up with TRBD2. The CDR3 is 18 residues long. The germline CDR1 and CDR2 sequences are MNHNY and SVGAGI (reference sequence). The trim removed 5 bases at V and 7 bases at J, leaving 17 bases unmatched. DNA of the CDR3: TGTGCCAGCAGTCGTAGTAGTGGACTAGCGGGAGAGGAGAGAGAGCAGTACTTC. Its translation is CASSRSSGLAGEEREQYF.

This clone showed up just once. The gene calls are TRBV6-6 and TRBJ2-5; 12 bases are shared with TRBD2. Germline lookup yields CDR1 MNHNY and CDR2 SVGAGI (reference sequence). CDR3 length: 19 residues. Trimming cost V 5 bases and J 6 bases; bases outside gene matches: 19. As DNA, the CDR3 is TGTGCCAGCAGTCCCCCCCAGGGGCTAGCGGGGGGGCCTAGTAAGACCCAGTACTTC. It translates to CASSPPQGLAGGPSKTQYF.

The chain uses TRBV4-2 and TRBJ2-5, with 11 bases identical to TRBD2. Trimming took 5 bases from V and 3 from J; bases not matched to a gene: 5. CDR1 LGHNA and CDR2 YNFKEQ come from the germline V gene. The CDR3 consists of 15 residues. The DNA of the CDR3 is TGTGCCAGCAGCACTACTAGCGGGGGTAAAGAGACCCAGTACTTC. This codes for CASSTTSGGKETQYF.

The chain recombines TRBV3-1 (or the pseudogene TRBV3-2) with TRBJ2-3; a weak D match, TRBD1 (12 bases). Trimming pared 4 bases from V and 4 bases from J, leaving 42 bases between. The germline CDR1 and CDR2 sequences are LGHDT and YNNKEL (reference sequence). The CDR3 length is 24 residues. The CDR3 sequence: CASSRRRDRGRGASGRLSADTQYF. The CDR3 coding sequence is TGTGCCAGCAGCCGCCGCCGGGACAGGGGGCGCGGGGCTAGCGGGAGGTTATCAGCAGATACGCAGTATTTT.

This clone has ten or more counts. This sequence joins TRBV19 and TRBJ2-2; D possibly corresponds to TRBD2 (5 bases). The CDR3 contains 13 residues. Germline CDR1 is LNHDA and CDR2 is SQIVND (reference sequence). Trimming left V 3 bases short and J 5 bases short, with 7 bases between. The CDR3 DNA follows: TGTGCCAGTAGTATCCGGGGAACCGGGGAGCTGTTTTTT. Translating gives CASSIRGTGELFF.

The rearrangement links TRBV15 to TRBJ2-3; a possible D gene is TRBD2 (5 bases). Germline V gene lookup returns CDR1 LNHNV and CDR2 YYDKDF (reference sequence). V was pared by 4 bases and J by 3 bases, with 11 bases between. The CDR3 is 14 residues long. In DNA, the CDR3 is TGTGCCACCAGCACACGGGGAGAAACAGATACGCAGTATTTT. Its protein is CATSTRGETDTQYF.

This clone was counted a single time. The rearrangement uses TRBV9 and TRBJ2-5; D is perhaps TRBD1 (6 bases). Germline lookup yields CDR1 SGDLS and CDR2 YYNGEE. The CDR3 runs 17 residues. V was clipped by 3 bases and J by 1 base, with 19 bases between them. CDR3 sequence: CASSGGQTNVLQETQYF. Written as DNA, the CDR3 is TGTGCCAGCAGCGGTGGACAGACTAACGTCCTCCAAGAGACCCAGTACTTC. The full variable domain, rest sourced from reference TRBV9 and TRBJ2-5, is DSGVTQTPKHLITATGQRVTLRCSPRSGDLSVYWYQQSLDQGLQFLIQYYNGEERAKGNILERFSAQQFPDLHSELNLSSLELGDSALYFCASSGGQTNVLQETQYFGPGTRLLVL.

The CDR3 nucleotides are TGCGCCAGCAGCCAGACGACACAGGGATCATATGGCTACACCTTC. Amino acids: CASSQTTQGSYGYTF. The chain has TRBV4-3 and TRBJ1-2; tentative D call: TRBD1 (6 bases). V was trimmed by 3 bases and J by 5 bases, leaving 16 bases between them. The CDR3 extends over 15 amino acids. The germline CDR1 and CDR2 sequences are LGHNA and YSLEER.

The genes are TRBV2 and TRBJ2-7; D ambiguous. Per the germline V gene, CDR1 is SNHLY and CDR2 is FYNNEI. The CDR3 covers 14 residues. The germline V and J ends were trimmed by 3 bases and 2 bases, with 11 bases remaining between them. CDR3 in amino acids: CASSDGRRAYEQYF. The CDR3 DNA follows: TGTGCCAGCAGTGATGGTAGGAGAGCCTACGAGCAGTACTTC.

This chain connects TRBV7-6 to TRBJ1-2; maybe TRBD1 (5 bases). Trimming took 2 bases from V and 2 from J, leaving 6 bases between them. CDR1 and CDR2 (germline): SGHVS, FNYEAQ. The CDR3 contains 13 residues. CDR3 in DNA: TGTGCCAGCAGCTTACGGGGGAACTATGGCTACACCTTC. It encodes CASSLRGNYGYTF.

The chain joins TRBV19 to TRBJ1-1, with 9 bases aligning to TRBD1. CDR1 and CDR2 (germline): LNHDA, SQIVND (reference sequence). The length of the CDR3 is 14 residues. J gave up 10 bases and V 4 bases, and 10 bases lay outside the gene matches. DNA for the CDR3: TGTGCCAGTAGTACTACGCCGCCGGGACAGGGAGCTTTCTTT. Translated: CASSTTPPGQGAFF. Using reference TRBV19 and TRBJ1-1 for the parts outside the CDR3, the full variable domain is DGGITQSPKYLFRKEGQNVTLSCEQNLNHDAMYWYRQDPGQGLRLIYYSQIVNDFQKGDIAEGYSVSREKKESFPLTVTSAQKNPTAFYLCASSTTPPGQGAFFGQGTRLTVV.

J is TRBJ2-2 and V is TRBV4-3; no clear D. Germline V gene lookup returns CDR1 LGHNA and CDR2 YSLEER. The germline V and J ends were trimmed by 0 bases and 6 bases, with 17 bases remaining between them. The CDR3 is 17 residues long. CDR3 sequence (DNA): TGCGCCAGCAGCCAAGATAGCTTCCTGACGGTAGCCGGGGAGCTGTTTTTT. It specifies CASSQDSFLTVAGELFF.

CDR3 coding DNA: TGCGCCACCCACAGGGACGCCGGCTACACCTTC. Amino acids: CATHRDAGYTF. The chain recombines TRBV10-2 with TRBJ1-2, with D perhaps matching TRBD1 (6 bases). The CDR3 loop spans 11 amino acids. CDR1 and CDR2 (germline): WSHSY, SAAADI. The V and J ends lost 10 bases and 8 bases respectively, with 14 bases between them.

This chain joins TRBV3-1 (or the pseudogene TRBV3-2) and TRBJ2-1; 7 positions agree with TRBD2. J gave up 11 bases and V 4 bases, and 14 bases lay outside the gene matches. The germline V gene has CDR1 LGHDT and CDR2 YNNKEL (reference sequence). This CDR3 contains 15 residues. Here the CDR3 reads CASSRGLVTTAQQFF. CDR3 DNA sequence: TGTGCCAGCAGCCGAGGACTAGTCACTACGGCGCAGCAGTTCTTC.

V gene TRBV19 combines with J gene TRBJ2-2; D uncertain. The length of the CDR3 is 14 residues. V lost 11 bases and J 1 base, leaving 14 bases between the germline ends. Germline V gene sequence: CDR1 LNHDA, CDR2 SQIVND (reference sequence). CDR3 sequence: CAGKSRMNTGELFF. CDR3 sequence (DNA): TGTGCCGGTAAGAGCAGGATGAACACCGGGGAGCTGTTTTTT.

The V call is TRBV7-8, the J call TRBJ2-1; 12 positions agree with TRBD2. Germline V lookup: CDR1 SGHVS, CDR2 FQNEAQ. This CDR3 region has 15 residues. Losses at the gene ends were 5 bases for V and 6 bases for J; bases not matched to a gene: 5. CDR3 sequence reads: CASSPRTSGANEQFF. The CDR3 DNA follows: TGTGCCAGCAGCCCTCGGACTAGCGGGGCCAATGAGCAGTTCTTC. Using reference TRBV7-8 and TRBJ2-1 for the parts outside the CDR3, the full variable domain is GAGVSQSPRYKVAKRGQDVALRCDPISGHVSLFWYQQALGQGPEFLTYFQNEAQLDKSGLPSDRFFAERPEGSVSTLKIQRTQQEDSAVYLCASSPRTSGANEQFFGPGTRLTVL.

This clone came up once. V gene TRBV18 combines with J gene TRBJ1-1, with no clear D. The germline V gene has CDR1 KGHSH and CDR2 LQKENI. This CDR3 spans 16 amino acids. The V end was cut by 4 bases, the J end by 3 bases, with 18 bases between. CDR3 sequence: CASSRIFAGSDTEAFF. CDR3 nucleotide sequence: TGTGCCAGCTCACGGATATTTGCGGGGTCTGACACTGAAGCTTTCTTT.

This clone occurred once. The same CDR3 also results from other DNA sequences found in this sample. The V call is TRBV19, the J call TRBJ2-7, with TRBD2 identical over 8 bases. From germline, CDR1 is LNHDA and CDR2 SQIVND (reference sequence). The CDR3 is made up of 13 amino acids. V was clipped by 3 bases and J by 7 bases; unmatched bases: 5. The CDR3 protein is CASSIGGVGEQYF. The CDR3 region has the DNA TGTGCCAGTAGTATCGGGGGGGTCGGAGAGCAGTACTTC.

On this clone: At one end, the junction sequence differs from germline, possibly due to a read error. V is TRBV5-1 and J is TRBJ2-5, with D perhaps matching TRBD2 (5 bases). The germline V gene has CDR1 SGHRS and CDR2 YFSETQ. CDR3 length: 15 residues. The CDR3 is CASSPLGGPQEAQYF. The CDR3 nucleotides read TGCGCCAGCAGCCCGCTGGGCGGGCCCCAAGAGGCCCAGTACTTC.

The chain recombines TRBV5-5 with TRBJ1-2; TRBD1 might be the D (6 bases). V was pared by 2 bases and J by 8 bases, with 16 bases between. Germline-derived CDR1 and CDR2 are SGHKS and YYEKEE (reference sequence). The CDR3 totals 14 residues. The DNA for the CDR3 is TGTGCCAGCAGCTTTCAGGGGCGGGCTTGGGGCTACACCTTC. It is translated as CASSFQGRAWGYTF.

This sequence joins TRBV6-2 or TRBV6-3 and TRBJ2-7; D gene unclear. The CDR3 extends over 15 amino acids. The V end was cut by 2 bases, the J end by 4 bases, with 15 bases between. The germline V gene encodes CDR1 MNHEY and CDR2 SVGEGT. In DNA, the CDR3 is TGTGCCAGCAGTTACGAAGTTCCTATTCTGTACGAGCAGTACTTC. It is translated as CASSYEVPILYEQYF.

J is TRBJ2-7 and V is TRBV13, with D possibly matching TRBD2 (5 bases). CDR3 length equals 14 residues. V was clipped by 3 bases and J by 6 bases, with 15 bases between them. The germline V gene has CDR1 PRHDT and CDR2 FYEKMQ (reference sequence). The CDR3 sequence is CASSLNERIFEQYF. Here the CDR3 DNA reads TGTGCCAGCAGCTTGAACGAGCGGATCTTCGAGCAGTACTTC.